Following are 19 T cell receptor beta chains from one sample sequenced in a study of blood T cell repertoires in COVID-19. Some clones are missing from TCRdb's copy, which holds only in-frame ones; the method was immunoSEQ multiplex PCR. The profile covers 290,000 or so clones, with 75% to 90% appearing a single time and roughly 2.3% taken by the ten largest. Sequencing used peripheral blood. The receptors were gathered from a man aged 18 to 30 with active or convalescent COVID-19.

The rearrangement joins TRBV7-2 to TRBJ1-5, with 10 positions matching TRBD1. Looked up from germline, CDR1 is SGHTA and CDR2 is FQGNSA. V lost 1 base and J lost 5; bases outside the gene matches: 8. This CDR3 has 17 residues. The CDR3 sequence: CASSLDLTGGFDQPQHF. The CDR3 DNA follows: TGTGCCAGCAGCTTAGATTTGACAGGGGGCTTCGATCAGCCCCAGCATTTT. Looking up the rest from reference TRBV7-2 and TRBJ1-5 gives the full variable domain: GAGVSQSPSNKVTEKGKDVELRCDPISGHTALYWYRQSLGQGLEFLIYFQGNSAPDKSGLPSDRFSAERTGGSVSTLTIQRTQQEDSAVYLCASSLDLTGGFDQPQHFGDGTRLSIL.

The gene calls are TRBV27 and TRBJ2-5, with 7 bases lining up with TRBD2. The length of the CDR3 is 13 residues. The junction had 0 bases not matched to a gene; V was cut back by 1 base and J by 4 bases. CDR1 is MNHEY, CDR2 SMNVEV, per germline (reference sequence). The CDR3 region is CASSLWEGETQYF. CDR3 sequence (DNA): TGTGCCAGCAGTTTATGGGAGGGAGAGACCCAGTACTTC.

The chain combines TRBV4-2 with TRBJ1-1; TRBD1 matches at 7 bases. Unmatched junction bases numbered 9, after V lost 4 bases and J lost 4 bases. This CDR3 is 15 amino acids long. The germline V gene has CDR1 LGHNA and CDR2 YNFKEQ. As DNA, the CDR3 is TGTGCCAGCAGCCTAGAGGGACAGCTCGGCACTGAAGCTTTCTTT. Its translation: CASSLEGQLGTEAFF.

V usage is TRBV9 and J usage is TRBJ2-7; 7 nucleotides line up with TRBD2. After removal of 0 bases from V and 3 bases from J, the junction contained 3 bases not matched to a gene. This CDR3 has 14 amino acids. Germline V gene lookup returns CDR1 SGDLS and CDR2 YYNGEE. CDR3 DNA: TGTGCCAGCAGCGTAGATCTAGCGGACTACGAGCAGTACTTC. Translating it yields CASSVDLADYEQYF.

The J gene is TRBJ2-5, the V gene TRBV28; 7 nucleotides align to TRBD1. The CDR3 length is 18 residues. V lost 4 bases and J lost 2; bases outside the gene matches: 16. Germline lookup yields CDR1 MDHEN and CDR2 SYDVKM. The CDR3 bases are TGTGCCAGCAGTTCCTCCCCGACAGGGCGTACTAATCAAGAGACCCAGTACTTC. Its translation is CASSSSPTGRTNQETQYF.

The chain recombines TRBV19 with TRBJ1-2, with D possibly being TRBD1 (6 bases). The CDR3 covers 13 residues. V was pared by 2 bases and J by 6 bases, with 10 bases between. Germline lookup yields CDR1 LNHDA and CDR2 SQIVND (reference sequence). The DNA for the CDR3 is TGTGCCAGTAGTATATGGGGGCCGGATGGCTACACCTTC. As protein: CASSIWGPDGYTF.

V usage is TRBV19 and J usage is TRBJ2-5; TRBD2 agrees at 7 bases. The CDR3 covers 15 residues. Per the germline V gene, CDR1 is LNHDA and CDR2 is SQIVND (reference sequence). The trim removed 5 bases at V and 2 bases at J, leaving 8 bases unmatched. The CDR3 reads CASSGSGAGQETQYF. Here the CDR3 DNA reads TGTGCCAGTAGTGGGAGCGGAGCGGGGCAAGAGACCCAGTACTTC.

The V and J genes are TRBV2 and TRBJ1-6; 7 bases fit TRBD1. In germline, CDR1 is SNHLY, CDR2 FYNNEI. J lost 6 bases, V lost 5 bases, and 7 bases had no gene match. The CDR3 extends over 15 amino acids. The DNA for the CDR3 is TGTGCCAGCAGTCCGGGACAGTTTAGTAATTCACCCCTCCACTTT. Translated, it gives CASSPGQFSNSPLHF.

In its sample, this clone was seen a few times. The gene calls are TRBV4-3 and TRBJ1-4, with TRBD1 matching over 7 bases. The CDR3 spans 16 residues. With V trimmed by 0 bases and J by 8 bases, 9 bases remained unmatched. The germline V gene encodes CDR1 LGHNA and CDR2 YSLEER. The CDR3 is CASSQDPRQGGEKLFF. Written as DNA, the CDR3 is TGCGCCAGCAGCCAAGACCCCCGACAGGGTGGCGAAAAACTGTTTTTT.

The rearrangement joins TRBV2 to TRBJ2-1; tentative D call: TRBD1 (5 bases). Germline V lookup: CDR1 SNHLY, CDR2 FYNNEI. V was trimmed by 3 bases and J by 7 bases, leaving 10 bases between them. This CDR3 is 13 amino acids long. This CDR3 reads CASSEKGVNEQFF. CDR3 DNA: TGTGCCAGCAGTGAGAAAGGGGTGAATGAGCAGTTCTTC.

V usage is TRBV5-1 and J usage is TRBJ1-3, with D tentatively TRBD1 (5 bases). Between the trimmed V and J ends, which lost 4 bases and 1 base, there was a span of 6 bases. Per germline, CDR1 SGHRS and CDR2 YFSETQ. The CDR3 loop spans 13 amino acids. The CDR3 reads CASSRGSGNTIYF. Here the CDR3 DNA reads TGCGCCAGCAGCAGGGGTTCTGGAAACACCATATATTTT.

This clone was recorded once. The rearrangement links TRBV7-9 to TRBJ1-4; TRBD1 matches 10 bases. Trimming cost V 4 bases and J 5 bases; bases outside gene matches: 7. CDR3 length: 16 amino acids. The V gene's germline CDR1 is SEHNR and CDR2 FQNEAQ (reference sequence). The CDR3 sequence: CASSSQDRGQNEKLFF. The DNA for the CDR3 is TGTGCCAGCAGCTCACAAGACAGGGGGCAAAATGAAAAACTGTTTTTT.

The chain recombines TRBV5-1 with TRBJ2-3; 7 bases are shared with TRBD1. The CDR3 spans 18 residues. Trimming took 3 bases from V and 3 from J; bases not matched to a gene: 16. In germline, CDR1 is SGHRS, CDR2 YFSETQ. The CDR3 is CASSYQILQGIGTDTQYF. The CDR3 DNA sequence: TGCGCCAGCAGCTACCAAATTCTACAGGGGATTGGGACAGATACGCAGTATTTT.

This clone showed up just once. The chain recombines TRBV6-5 with TRBJ1-1; D remains ambiguous. This CDR3 is built from 14 residues. The ends were cut back, 4 bases at V and 3 bases at J, with 12 bases in the middle. Germline V gene lookup returns CDR1 MNHEY and CDR2 SVGAGI. The CDR3 region is CASSFRRGDTEAFF. CDR3 nucleotides: TGTGCCAGCAGTTTTCGGAGAGGCGACACTGAAGCTTTCTTT.

This chain uses TRBV5-4 with TRBJ1-1; D remains ambiguous. The CDR3 extends over 12 amino acids. V was pared by 6 bases and J by 2 bases, with 8 bases between. From germline, CDR1 is SGHNT and CDR2 YYREEE (reference sequence). The CDR3 here is CASIGQNTEAFF. The CDR3 region has the DNA TGTGCCAGCATTGGGCAAAACACTGAAGCTTTCTTT.

The V and J genes are TRBV11-2 and TRBJ2-2; D might be TRBD2 (6 bases). Trimming took 3 bases from V and 7 from J, leaving 9 bases between them. The length of the CDR3 is 13 residues. Germline loops: CDR1 SGHAT, CDR2 FQNNGV. The CDR3 bases are TGTGCCAGCAGCTTTGCGGGAAGCGGGGAGCTGTTTTTT. This sequence encodes CASSFAGSGELFF.

This clone was seen a single time. The rearrangement joins TRBV27 to TRBJ2-3, with D uncertain. The CDR3 extends over 15 amino acids. CDR1 is MNHEY, CDR2 SMNVEV, per germline (reference sequence). V was clipped by 6 bases and J by 11 bases, with 24 bases between them. DNA of the CDR3: TGTGCCAGCAGCGGATCCCCCAGGTCGAGATTTGGGCAGTATTTT. Translating gives CASSGSPRSRFGQYF.

The chain couples TRBV25-1 to TRBJ1-5; perhaps TRBD1 as D (5 bases). V lost 1 base and J lost 5, with 6 bases in between. This CDR3 has 13 amino acids. Germline loops: CDR1 MGHDK, CDR2 SYGVNS. DNA for the CDR3: TGTGCCAGCAGTGAATGGGGGGATCAGCCCCAGCATTTT. This codes for CASSEWGDQPQHF.

The chain is built from TRBV4-3 and TRBJ2-7; D perhaps matches TRBD1 (6 bases). The CDR3 has 16 amino acids. Germline assignment: CDR1 LGHNA and CDR2 YSLEER. The V and J ends lost 1 base and 4 bases respectively, with 17 bases between them. The DNA of the CDR3 is TGCGCCAGCAGCCAAGGGTCTTCGGGACAAGGTTACGAGCAGTACTTC. Its protein product is CASSQGSSGQGYEQYF.